The present T cell receptor (beta chain) was sequenced within a study of T cells in localized non-small cell lung cancer. Worth noting for this clone: No antigen is known for it.

Notes on the study in general: Among blood samples, higher T cell density accompanied longer overall survival. Across samples, adjacent lung featured a median roughly 60 of the top 100 tumor clones.

The CDR3 consists of 14 residues. Trimming stripped 2 bases from V and 4 bases from J, with 8 bases between. In germline, CDR1 is SGHAT, CDR2 FQNNGV. Profiled with immunoSEQ multiplex PCR; TCRdb holds only in-frame clones, not every one. Among approximately 41,000 clones listed, roughly 90% were seen once. The source of this sequence is a woman aged 35 to 69 with stage II lung adenocarcinoma. The sample was PBMCs, taken before any cancer treatment. The V call is TRBV11-2, the J call TRBJ1-4, with D tentatively TRBD1 (5 bases). CDR3 nucleotides: TGTGCCAGCAGCTTACCACAGGATAATGAAAAACTGTTTTTT. It is translated as CASSLPQDNEKLFF.